These T cell receptor beta chains were read from a single sample in a study of OX40 agonist ivuxolimab in advanced cancers. Method: immunoSEQ multiplex PCR; TCRdb's copy keeps in-frame clones and lacks some. Of roughly 39,000 clones listed, 70% to 90% are singletons. The input for sequencing was CD4+ or CD8+ T cells sorted from blood, taken in a trial of the OX40 agonist ivuxolimab. The receptors come from an adult with an advanced solid tumor such as melanoma, head and neck, liver or kidney cancer. Both conserved end residues are part of each CDR3. The D gene is left open where the match is weak. Rows may omit the clone size; those that give it use once, few, many or a size class.

clone size: NA; V gene: TRBV28; J gene: TRBJ1-5; D gene: NA; CDR3 protein: CASSRQLTQPQHF; CDR3 DNA: TGTGCCAGCAGCCGACAGCTAACTCAGCCCCAGCATTTT
clone size: NA; V gene: TRBV19; J gene: TRBJ2-3; D gene: NA; CDR3 protein: CASSLEDRSTDTQYF; CDR3 DNA: TGTGCCAGTAGTCTGGAAGACAGGAGCACAGATACGCAGTATTTT
clone size: NA; V gene: TRBV6-6; J gene: TRBJ2-7; D gene: NA; CDR3 protein: CASSYRQASYEQYF; CDR3 DNA: TGTGCCAGCAGTTACCGGCAGGCTTCCTACGAGCAGTACTTC
clone size: NA; V gene: TRBV9; J gene: TRBJ2-1; D gene: TRBD2; CDR3 protein: CASSVVSSGHNEQFF; CDR3 DNA: TGTGCCAGCAGCGTAGTTTCTAGCGGACACAATGAGCAGTTCTTC
clone size: few; V gene: TRBV30; J gene: TRBJ2-7; D gene: NA; CDR3 protein: CAWRAEALSYEQYF; CDR3 DNA: TGTGCCTGGAGGGCTGAGGCACTTTCCTACGAGCAGTACTTC
clone size: NA; V gene: TRBV11-2; J gene: TRBJ2-3; D gene: NA; CDR3 protein: CASSLDVGTDTQYF; CDR3 DNA: TGTGCCAGCAGCTTAGACGTCGGGACAGATACGCAGTATTTT
clone size: NA; V gene: TRBV29-1; J gene: TRBJ2-3; D gene: TRBD2; CDR3 protein: CSVGTTADTQYF; CDR3 DNA: TGCAGCGTGGGGACTACCGCAGATACGCAGTATTTT
clone size: NA; V gene: TRBV6-1; J gene: TRBJ2-7; D gene: TRBD2; CDR3 protein: CASSEGSGGQDEQYF; CDR3 DNA: TGTGCCAGCAGTGAGGGTAGCGGGGGCCAGGACGAGCAGTACTTC
clone size: NA; V gene: TRBV6-1; J gene: TRBJ2-3; D gene: NA; CDR3 protein: CASSESRVTQYF; CDR3 DNA: TGTGCCAGCAGTGAATCCAGGGTAACGCAGTATTTT
clone size: NA; V gene: TRBV7-9; J gene: TRBJ2-1; D gene: NA; CDR3 protein: CASSLDDAGSNEQFF; CDR3 DNA: TGTGCCAGCAGCTTAGATGACGCGGGATCCAATGAGCAGTTCTTC
clone size: NA; V gene: TRBV4-1; J gene: TRBJ2-6; D gene: TRBD2; CDR3 protein: CASSLTSGTSGANVLTF; CDR3 DNA: TGCGCCAGCAGCCTGACTAGCGGGACCTCTGGGGCCAACGTCCTGACTTTC
clone size: NA; V gene: TRBV28; J gene: TRBJ1-3; D gene: NA; CDR3 protein: CASNQNRFFSGNTIYF; CDR3 DNA: TGTGCCAGCAACCAGAACAGGTTCTTCTCTGGAAACACCATATATTTT
clone size: NA; V gene: TRBV7-2; J gene: TRBJ1-5; D gene: NA; CDR3 protein: CASSPDKGPQHF; CDR3 DNA: TGTGCCAGCAGCCCTGACAAGGGGCCCCAGCATTTT
clone size: NA; V gene: TRBV28; J gene: TRBJ1-3; D gene: TRBD1; CDR3 protein: CASSFIDRVKPGNTIYF; CDR3 DNA: TGTGCCAGCAGTTTCATTGACAGGGTAAAGCCTGGAAACACCATATATTTT
clone size: NA; V gene: TRBV18; J gene: TRBJ1-4; D gene: TRBD1; CDR3 protein: CASSPYGEGQNEKLFF; CDR3 DNA: TGTGCCAGCTCACCCTACGGTGAGGGACAGAATGAAAAACTGTTTTTT
clone size: NA; V gene: TRBV18; J gene: TRBJ1-1; D gene: NA; CDR3 protein: CASSPPVGRFTEAFF; CDR3 DNA: TGTGCCAGCTCACCACCGGTGGGGCGGTTCACTGAAGCTTTCTTT
clone size: NA; V gene: TRBV2; J gene: TRBJ1-6; D gene: TRBD1; CDR3 protein: CASNPRQGTNSPLHF; CDR3 DNA: TGTGCCAGCAACCCTCGACAGGGTACAAATTCACCCCTCCACTTT
clone size: NA; V gene: TRBV30; J gene: TRBJ2-1; D gene: NA; CDR3 protein: CAWAPADRLNEQFF; CDR3 DNA: TGTGCCTGGGCACCCGCGGACCGACTCAATGAGCAGTTCTTC
clone size: once; V gene: TRBV5-1; J gene: TRBJ2-3; D gene: TRBD2; CDR3 protein: CASSLVGGRADTQYF; CDR3 DNA: TGCGCCAGCAGCTTGGTTGGCGGGAGGGCAGATACGCAGTATTTT
clone size: NA; V gene: TRBV19; J gene: TRBJ2-7; D gene: NA; CDR3 protein: CASSMREGSYYEQYF; CDR3 DNA: TGTGCCAGTAGTATGCGAGAGGGCAGCTACTACGAGCAGTACTTC
clone size: NA; V gene: TRBV6-7; J gene: TRBJ2-5; D gene: TRBD2; CDR3 protein: CASSLLAGGQETQYF; CDR3 DNA: TGTGCCAGCAGCCTCCTAGCGGGAGGACAAGAGACCCAGTACTTC
clone size: NA; V gene: TRBV30; J gene: TRBJ2-5; D gene: NA; CDR3 protein: CAWSATGFQETQYF; CDR3 DNA: TGTGCCTGGAGTGCAACAGGTTTCCAAGAGACCCAGTACTTC
clone size: NA; V gene: TRBV20-1; J gene: TRBJ1-1; D gene: NA; CDR3 protein: CSAAGYTEAFF; CDR3 DNA: TGCAGTGCAGCAGGGTACACTGAAGCTTTCTTT
clone size: NA; V gene: TRBV5-4; J gene: TRBJ2-2; D gene: TRBD1; CDR3 protein: CASSPGQVLAGELFF; CDR3 DNA: TGTGCCAGCAGCCCGGGACAGGTCCTCGCCGGGGAGCTGTTTTTT
clone size: NA; V gene: TRBV6-1; J gene: TRBJ2-3; D gene: TRBD1; CDR3 protein: CASSVSTGGRTDTQYF; CDR3 DNA: TGTGCCAGCAGTGTTAGTACAGGGGGGCGCACAGATACGCAGTATTTT
clone size: NA; V gene: TRBV7-2; J gene: TRBJ2-3; D gene: TRBD2; CDR3 protein: CASSLGGSGTDTQYF; CDR3 DNA: TGTGCCAGCAGCTTGGGCGGGAGCGGCACAGATACGCAGTATTTT
clone size: NA; V gene: TRBV6-6; J gene: TRBJ1-2; D gene: NA; CDR3 protein: CASSPRGGHYGYTF; CDR3 DNA: TGTGCCAGCAGTCCTCGTGGGGGTCACTATGGCTACACCTTC
clone size: NA; V gene: TRBV7-3; J gene: TRBJ2-7; D gene: NA; CDR3 protein: CASSLTPQGRRNEQYF; CDR3 DNA: TGTGCCAGCAGCTTAACCCCCCAAGGAAGGAGGAACGAGCAGTACTTC
clone size: NA; V gene: TRBV28; J gene: TRBJ1-2; D gene: NA; CDR3 protein: CAGSGNPNYGYTF; CDR3 DNA: TGTGCAGGCTCAGGGAATCCTAACTATGGCTACACCTTC
clone size: NA; V gene: TRBV7-2; J gene: TRBJ1-6; D gene: NA; CDR3 protein: CASTMGTVRSPLHF; CDR3 DNA: TGTGCCAGCACCATGGGGACGGTTAGGTCACCCCTCCACTTT
clone size: NA; V gene: TRBV6-1; J gene: TRBJ2-2; D gene: TRBD2; CDR3 protein: CASSELSSGRSRATGELFF; CDR3 DNA: TGTGCCAGCAGTGAACTCTCTAGCGGGAGAAGTAGAGCCACCGGGGAGCTGTTTTTT
clone size: NA; V gene: TRBV4-1; J gene: TRBJ2-3; D gene: TRBD2; CDR3 protein: CASRPRGRADTQYF; CDR3 DNA: TGCGCCAGCAGACCCCGCGGGAGGGCAGATACGCAGTATTTT
clone size: NA; V gene: TRBV18; J gene: TRBJ2-3; D gene: TRBD2; CDR3 protein: CASSPRPSGRGTDTQYF; CDR3 DNA: TGTGCCAGCTCGCCGCGACCGAGCGGGAGAGGCACAGATACGCAGTATTTT
clone size: once; V gene: TRBV18; J gene: TRBJ2-7; D gene: NA; CDR3 protein: CASSPGVAEQYF; CDR3 DNA: TGTGCCAGCTCACCAGGGGTGGCCGAGCAGTACTTC
clone size: NA; V gene: TRBV6-1; J gene: TRBJ2-3; D gene: TRBD1; CDR3 protein: CASSEQGAQDTQYF; CDR3 DNA: TGTGCCAGCAGTGAACAGGGGGCGCAAGATACGCAGTATTTT
clone size: NA; V gene: TRBV6-6; J gene: TRBJ2-7; D gene: NA; CDR3 protein: CASSYSTDYEQYF; CDR3 DNA: TGTGCCAGCAGTTACTCGACTGACTACGAGCAGTACTTC
clone size: NA; V gene: TRBV9; J gene: TRBJ1-6; D gene: NA; CDR3 protein: CASSVGAGLGSPLHF; CDR3 DNA: TGTGCCAGCAGCGTAGGGGCAGGGTTGGGTTCACCCCTCCACTTT
clone size: NA; V gene: TRBV5-1; J gene: TRBJ2-7; D gene: TRBD2; CDR3 protein: CASSMTSGNYEQYF; CDR3 DNA: TGCGCCAGCAGCATGACTAGCGGGAACTACGAGCAGTACTTC
clone size: NA; V gene: TRBV4-2; J gene: TRBJ1-4; D gene: NA; CDR3 protein: CASSQDREEKLFF; CDR3 DNA: TGTGCCAGCAGCCAAGACAGGGAAGAAAAACTGTTTTTT
clone size: NA; V gene: TRBV10-3; J gene: TRBJ1-3; D gene: NA; CDR3 protein: CAISETSSGNTIYF; CDR3 DNA: TGTGCCATCAGTGAGACGAGCTCTGGAAACACCATATATTTT
clone size: once; V gene: TRBV18; J gene: TRBJ1-1; D gene: TRBD1; CDR3 protein: CASSTRRGLEAFF; CDR3 DNA: TGTGCCAGCTCAACTCGCAGGGGGCTGGAAGCTTTCTTT
clone size: NA; V gene: TRBV15; J gene: TRBJ1-1; D gene: NA; CDR3 protein: CATSRDSLLREGDTEAFF; CDR3 DNA: TGTGCCACCAGCAGAGATTCCCTTCTAAGGGAAGGGGACACTGAAGCTTTCTTT
clone size: NA; V gene: TRBV13; J gene: TRBJ1-1; D gene: NA; CDR3 protein: CASSLVEMSNTEAFF; CDR3 DNA: TGTGCCAGCAGCTTAGTGGAGATGTCGAACACTGAAGCTTTCTTT
clone size: once; V gene: TRBV10-3; J gene: TRBJ2-7; D gene: TRBD2; CDR3 protein: CATGTLAGEGEQYF; CDR3 DNA: TGTGCCACTGGGACACTAGCGGGAGAGGGGGAGCAGTACTTC
clone size: NA; V gene: TRBV6-1; J gene: TRBJ2-7; D gene: TRBD2; CDR3 protein: CASTVQRETLYF; CDR3 DNA: TGTGCCTCCACCGTCCAGCGGGAGACGCTGTACTTC
clone size: NA; V gene: TRBV6-5; J gene: TRBJ2-7; D gene: TRBD1; CDR3 protein: CASRPGTGIEQYF; CDR3 DNA: TGTGCCAGCAGACCCGGGACAGGAATCGAGCAGTACTTC
clone size: NA; V gene: TRBV5-4; J gene: TRBJ2-5; D gene: TRBD2; CDR3 protein: CASSLGLAYGQETQYF; CDR3 DNA: TGTGCCAGCAGCTTAGGACTAGCGTACGGCCAAGAGACCCAGTACTTC
clone size: once; V gene: TRBV6-1; J gene: TRBJ2-7; D gene: TRBD2; CDR3 protein: CASSIRGGEQYF; CDR3 DNA: TGTGCCAGCAGCATCCGGGGGGGGGAGCAGTACTTC
clone size: NA; V gene: TRBV15; J gene: TRBJ2-7; D gene: TRBD2; CDR3 protein: CATSTETSPGSYEQYF; CDR3 DNA: TGTGCCACCAGCACCGAGACTAGCCCGGGCTCCTACGAGCAGTACTTC
clone size: NA; V gene: TRBV25-1; J gene: TRBJ2-7; D gene: TRBD1; CDR3 protein: CASKGQMTYEQYF; CDR3 DNA: TGTGCCAGCAAGGGACAGATGACCTACGAGCAGTACTTC
clone size: NA; V gene: TRBV9; J gene: TRBJ2-3; D gene: NA; CDR3 protein: CASSVAALLTDTQYF; CDR3 DNA: TGTGCCAGCAGCGTAGCCGCACTACTCACAGATACGCAGTATTTT
clone size: NA; V gene: TRBV7-8; J gene: TRBJ2-7; D gene: NA; CDR3 protein: CASSFGTGAAGPYF; CDR3 DNA: NA
clone size: NA; V gene: TRBV20-1; J gene: TRBJ2-5; D gene: NA; CDR3 protein: CSAGAAETQYF; CDR3 DNA: TGCAGTGCGGGGGCCGCGGAGACCCAGTACTTC
clone size: NA; V gene: TRBV5-8; J gene: TRBJ1-2; D gene: NA; CDR3 protein: CASSRLLGNNGYTF; CDR3 DNA: TGTGCCAGCAGCCGCTTACTGGGGAATAATGGCTACACCTTC
clone size: few; V gene: TRBV2; J gene: TRBJ1-5; D gene: NA; CDR3 protein: CASKSQGANQPQHF; CDR3 DNA: TGTGCCAGCAAGTCTCAAGGGGCGAATCAGCCCCAGCATTTT
clone size: NA; V gene: TRBV28; J gene: TRBJ2-7; D gene: TRBD1; CDR3 protein: CASSLPGQRSYEQYF; CDR3 DNA: TGTGCCAGCAGCCTTCCGGGACAGCGCTCCTACGAGCAGTACTTC
clone size: NA; V gene: TRBV2; J gene: TRBJ1-5; D gene: TRBD1; CDR3 protein: CASSSRDRLNQPQHF; CDR3 DNA: TGTGCCAGCAGTTCCCGGGACAGGCTCAATCAGCCCCAGCATTTT
clone size: NA; V gene: TRBV15; J gene: TRBJ2-7; D gene: NA; CDR3 protein: CATSRDFPGTHYEQYF; CDR3 DNA: TGTGCCACCAGCAGAGATTTCCCGGGGACCCACTACGAGCAGTACTTC
clone size: NA; V gene: TRBV5-4; J gene: TRBJ2-2; D gene: NA; CDR3 protein: CASSPWTVGTGELFF; CDR3 DNA: TGTGCCAGCAGCCCCTGGACAGTAGGCACCGGGGAGCTGTTTTTT
clone size: NA; V gene: TRBV6-5; J gene: TRBJ2-4; D gene: NA; CDR3 protein: CASSYSSGTKNIQYF; CDR3 DNA: TGTGCCAGCAGTTACTCGTCGGGGACCAAAAACATTCAGTACTTC